This T cell receptor beta chain was recovered during a study of blood T cell repertoires in COVID-19. Turning to the study itself: Acute and convalescent COVID-19 samples came from the United States, Italy and Spain. T cells, B-cell-depleted T cells, or PBMCs provided the cDNA or gDNA that served as material.

This CDR3 is built from 15 residues. Trimming pared 1 base from V and 8 bases from J, leaving 14 bases between. The germline CDR1 and CDR2 sequences are SGHVS and FNYEAQ. Original handling: For nucleated cells, counts were estimated from reference gene primer amplification. TCRdb keeps only in-frame clones here, not all; method: immunoSEQ multiplex PCR. V and J calls and clone size are those listed in that table; D and trimming were worked out from the DNA. The repertoire includes around 150,000 clones, around 87% of them detected once, and roughly 0.99% sits in the top ten. The source is a man aged 18-30 years with acute or convalescent COVID-19. The sequenced sample consisted of peripheral blood. J is TRBJ1-4 and V is TRBV7-6; D unclear. The CDR3 region is CASSLGNGEGEKLFF. Written as DNA, the CDR3 is TGTGCCAGCAGCTTAGGAAACGGGGAAGGGGAAAAACTGTTTTTT. Looking up the rest from reference TRBV7-6 and TRBJ1-4 gives the full variable domain: GAGVSQSPRYKVTKRGQDVALRCDPISGHVSLYWYRQALGQGPEFLTYFNYEAQQDKSGLPNDRFSAERPEGSISTLTIQRTEQRDSAMYRCASSLGNGEGEKLFFGSGTQLSVL.